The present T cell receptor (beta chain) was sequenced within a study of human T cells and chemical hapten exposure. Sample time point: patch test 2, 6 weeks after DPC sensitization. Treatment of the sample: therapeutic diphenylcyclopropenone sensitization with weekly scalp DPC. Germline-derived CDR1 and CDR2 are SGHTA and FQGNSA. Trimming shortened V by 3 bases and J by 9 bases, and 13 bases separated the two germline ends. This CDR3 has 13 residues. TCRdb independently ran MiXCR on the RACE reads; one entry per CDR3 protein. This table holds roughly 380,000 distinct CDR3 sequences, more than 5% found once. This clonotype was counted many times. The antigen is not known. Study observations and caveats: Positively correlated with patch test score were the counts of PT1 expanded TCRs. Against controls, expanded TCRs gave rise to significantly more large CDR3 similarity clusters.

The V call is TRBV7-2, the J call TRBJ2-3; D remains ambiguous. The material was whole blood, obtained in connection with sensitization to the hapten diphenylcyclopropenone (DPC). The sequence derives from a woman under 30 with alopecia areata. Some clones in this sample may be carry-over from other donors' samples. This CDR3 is CASSLKGEGTQYF. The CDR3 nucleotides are TGTGCCAGCAGCTTGAAGGGCGAAGGGACGCAGTATTTT.